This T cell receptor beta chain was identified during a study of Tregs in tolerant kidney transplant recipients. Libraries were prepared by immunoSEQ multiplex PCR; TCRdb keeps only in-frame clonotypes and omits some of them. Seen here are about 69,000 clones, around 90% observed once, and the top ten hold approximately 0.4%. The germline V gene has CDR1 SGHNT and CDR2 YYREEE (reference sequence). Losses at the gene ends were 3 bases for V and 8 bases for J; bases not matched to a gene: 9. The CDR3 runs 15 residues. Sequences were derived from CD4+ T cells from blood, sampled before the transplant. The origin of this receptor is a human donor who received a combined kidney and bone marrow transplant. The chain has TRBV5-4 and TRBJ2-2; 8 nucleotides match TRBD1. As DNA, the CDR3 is TGTGCCAGCAGCTCACCAGGGGGCGCAGAAGGGGAGCTGTTTTTT. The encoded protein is CASSSPGGAEGELFF.